Reported below is one T cell receptor beta chain. CDR3 length: 20 residues. Germline V CDR1 and CDR2: MNHEY, SMNVEV (reference sequence). Trimming removed 6 bases from V and 4 bases from J, with 31 bases in between. This sample is part of a study of shared clonotypes between healthy human individuals. On sorted subsets, replicate PCRs used 150 to 250 ng DNA, or 30,000 or so T cell genomes. The assay was immunoSEQ multiplex PCR, and TCRdb's table has in-frame clones only and misses some. The sample contains 2 million to 2.5 million clones, around 95% of which appear only once. The V gene is TRBV27, the J gene TRBJ2-1; D perhaps matches TRBD1 (6 bases). The clonotype comes from a man aged 18 to 30 in good health. Sequenced sample: naive CD4+ T cells sorted from blood. Noted subset: CD45RA+ positively selected. This CDR3 is CASSWPREPRTEEYYNEQFF. The CDR3 bases are TGTGCCAGCAGCTGGCCAAGGGAGCCCCGGACAGAGGAGTATTACAATGAGCAGTTCTTC.